This note documents a single T cell receptor (beta chain) sequence. The data belong to a study of T-cell reconstitution after alpha-beta-depleted transplantation in children. The CDR3 has 13 amino acids. V lost 3 bases and J 4 bases, leaving 9 bases between the germline ends. Per germline, CDR1 MDHEN and CDR2 SYDVKM. Library preparation (for TCRbeta) was performed with unique molecular identifiers. TCRdb used MiXCR to reprocess the PCR reads, holding one entry per CDR3 protein. Seen here are hundreds of thousands of distinct CDR3 sequences, 15% to 20% observed once, and the top ten hold about 41%. The chain employs TRBV28 and TRBJ1-2; TRBD1 might be the D (5 bases). The sequence derives from a male patient aged 2 to 10 who had a stem cell transplant for acute lymphoblastic leukemia, so the T cells may come from the graft donor. Sample: PBMCs, mostly from graft donor cells, taken 360 days after TCRalphabeta/CD19-depleted stem cell transplant. CDR3 sequence reads: CASSFAGTYGYTF. CDR3 sequence (DNA): TGTGCCAGCAGTTTCGCAGGGACCTATGGCTACACCTTC.